Sequencing of this T cell receptor (beta chain) was carried out in a study of shared clonotypes between healthy human individuals. Overall study context: The study used three CD4 naive, three CD4 memory, two CD8 naive and one CD8 memory plate per donor.

Turning to this clone: Its antigen is still unknown.

General observations from the study: It was the few donors that limited the genetic and exposure-history diversity represented. Non-shared clonotypes were found to have lower generation probabilities than the clonotypes that were shared by all four of the sorted-subset donors.

The study ran the assay at deep level. Profiled with immunoSEQ multiplex PCR; TCRdb holds only in-frame clones, not every one. The sample records roughly 2 million clones, roughly 95% being singletons. V lost 0 bases, J lost 1 base, and 13 bases lay in between. The length of the CDR3 is 16 residues. Germline V lookup: CDR1 SGDLS, CDR2 YYNGEE. The receptor was isolated from a man aged 18 to 29 in good health. Sequencing used naive CD4+ T cells sorted from blood. The subset here: CD45RA+ positively selected. This chain links TRBV9 with TRBJ2-5, with a possible D match to TRBD2 (5 bases). The CDR3 spells CASSVGSGMGQETQYF. DNA for the CDR3: TGTGCCAGCAGCGTAGGGTCCGGGATGGGCCAAGAGACCCAGTACTTC.